Here is one T cell receptor beta chain with its context. The data were taken from a study of T cell repertoires in cytomegalovirus infection. About the study: CMV infection plus the matching HLA type was flagged by public TCR beta signatures.

TCRdb re-analysed the reads in MiXCR, keeping a single row per CDR3 protein. The sample yields about 150,000 distinct CDR3 sequences, around 20% seen once. CDR3 length: 14 amino acids. The V end lost 4 bases, the J end lost 4 bases, and 13 bases lay between the germline ends. Germline values: CDR1 MDHEN, CDR2 SYDVKM. The sequenced sample was PBMCs. The chain recombines TRBV28 with TRBJ2-5, with D possibly being TRBD2 (7 bases). The receptor was isolated from a human donor in good health (CMV status not recorded). Some clones in this sample may be carry-over from other donors' samples. CDR3 in amino acids: CASSYGGPGETQYF. CDR3 in DNA: TGTGCCAGCAGTTACGGGGGGCCGGGAGAGACCCAGTACTTC.